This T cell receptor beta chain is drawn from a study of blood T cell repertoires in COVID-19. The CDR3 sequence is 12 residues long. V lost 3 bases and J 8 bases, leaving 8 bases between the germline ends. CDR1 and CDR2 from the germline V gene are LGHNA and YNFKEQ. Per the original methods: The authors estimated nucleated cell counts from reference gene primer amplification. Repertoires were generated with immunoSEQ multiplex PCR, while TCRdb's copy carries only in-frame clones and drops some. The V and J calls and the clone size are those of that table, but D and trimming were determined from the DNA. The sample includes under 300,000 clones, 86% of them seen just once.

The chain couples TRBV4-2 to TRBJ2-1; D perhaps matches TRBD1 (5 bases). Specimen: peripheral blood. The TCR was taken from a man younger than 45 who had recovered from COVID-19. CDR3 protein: CASSQMGHEQFF. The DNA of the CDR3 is TGTGCCAGCAGCCAGATGGGGCATGAGCAGTTCTTC.